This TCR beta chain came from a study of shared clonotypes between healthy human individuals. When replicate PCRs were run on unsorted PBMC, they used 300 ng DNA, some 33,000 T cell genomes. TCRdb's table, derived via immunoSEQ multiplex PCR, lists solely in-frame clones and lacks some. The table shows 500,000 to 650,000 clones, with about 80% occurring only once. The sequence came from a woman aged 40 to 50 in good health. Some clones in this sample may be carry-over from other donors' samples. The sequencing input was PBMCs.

This CDR3 reads CASSLGAGSSGNTIYF. CDR3 bases: TGTGCCAGCAGCTTAGGTGCCGGCAGCTCTGGAAACACCATATATTTT. This rearrangement joins TRBV7-2 to TRBJ1-3; D not certain. V gave up 1 base and J gave up 0 bases, with 10 bases separating them. CDR3 size: 16 residues. Per the germline V gene, CDR1 is SGHTA and CDR2 is FQGNSA.